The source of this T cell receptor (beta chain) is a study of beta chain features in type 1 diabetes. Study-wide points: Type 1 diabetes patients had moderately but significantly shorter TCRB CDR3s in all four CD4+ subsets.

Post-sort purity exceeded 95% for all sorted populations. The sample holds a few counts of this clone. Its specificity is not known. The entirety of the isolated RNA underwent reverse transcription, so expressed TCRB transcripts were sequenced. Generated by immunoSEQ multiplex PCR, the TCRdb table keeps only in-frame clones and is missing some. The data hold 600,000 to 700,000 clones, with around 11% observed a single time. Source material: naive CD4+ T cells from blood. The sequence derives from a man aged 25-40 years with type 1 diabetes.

CDR3 in DNA: TGTGCCAGCAGCCACCAGAGGAGTGGGTCTCGCTTCACAGATACGCAGTATTTT. This sequence encodes CASSHQRSGSRFTDTQYF. The chain employs TRBV14 and TRBJ2-3; D is uncertain. Looked up from germline, CDR1 is SGHDN and CDR2 is FVKESK. The CDR3 is made up of 18 amino acids. Between the trimmed V and J ends, which lost 3 bases and 2 bases, there was a span of 21 bases.